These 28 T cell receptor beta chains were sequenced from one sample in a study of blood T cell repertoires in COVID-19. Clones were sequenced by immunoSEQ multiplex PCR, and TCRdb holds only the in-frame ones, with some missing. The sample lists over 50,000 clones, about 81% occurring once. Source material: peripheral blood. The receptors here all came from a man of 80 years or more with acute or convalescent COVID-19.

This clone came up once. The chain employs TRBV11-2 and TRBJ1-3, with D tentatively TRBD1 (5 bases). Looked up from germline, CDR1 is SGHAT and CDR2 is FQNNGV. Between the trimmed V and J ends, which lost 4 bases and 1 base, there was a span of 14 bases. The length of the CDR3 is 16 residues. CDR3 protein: CASSYVGAVSGNTIYF. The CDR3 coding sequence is TGTGCCAGCAGCTACGTAGGGGCGGTTTCTGGAAACACCATATATTTT.

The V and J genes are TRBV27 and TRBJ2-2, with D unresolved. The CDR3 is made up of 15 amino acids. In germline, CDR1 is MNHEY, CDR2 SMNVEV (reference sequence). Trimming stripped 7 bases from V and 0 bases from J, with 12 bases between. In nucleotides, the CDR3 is TGTGCCAGCACGCGATTAAACGCGAACACCGGGGAGCTGTTTTTT. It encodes CASTRLNANTGELFF.

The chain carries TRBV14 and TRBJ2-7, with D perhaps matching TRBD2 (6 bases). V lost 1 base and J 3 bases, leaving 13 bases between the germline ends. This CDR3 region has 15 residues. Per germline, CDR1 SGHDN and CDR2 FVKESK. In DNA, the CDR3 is TGTGCCAGCAGCCAAGCGGGAGTCCGAATCTACGAGCAGTACTTC. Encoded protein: CASSQAGVRIYEQYF.

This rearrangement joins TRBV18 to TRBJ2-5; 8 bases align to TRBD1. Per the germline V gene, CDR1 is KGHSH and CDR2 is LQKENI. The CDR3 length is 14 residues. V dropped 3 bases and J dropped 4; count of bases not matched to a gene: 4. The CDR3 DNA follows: TGTGCCAGCTCACCCGGACAGGGAGGAGAGACCCAGTACTTC. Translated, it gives CASSPGQGGETQYF.

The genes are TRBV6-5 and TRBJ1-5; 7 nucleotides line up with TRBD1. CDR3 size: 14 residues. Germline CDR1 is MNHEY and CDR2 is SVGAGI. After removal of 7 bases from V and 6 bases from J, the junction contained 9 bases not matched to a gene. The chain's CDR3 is CASKIRDRGQPQHF. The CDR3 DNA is TGTGCCAGCAAGATCCGGGACAGAGGTCAGCCCCAGCATTTT.

The CDR3 region has the DNA TGTGCCAGCTCACCACGGGTAGGCAGGCGGAACACTGAAGCTTTCTTT. Amino acid sequence: CASSPRVGRRNTEAFF. V is TRBV18 and J is TRBJ1-1; D is unresolved. Germline assignment: CDR1 KGHSH and CDR2 LQKENI. Trimming stripped 1 base from V and 1 base from J, with 13 bases between. The length of the CDR3 is 16 residues. The complete variable domain, with remaining parts taken from reference TRBV18 and TRBJ1-1, reads NAGVMQNPRHLVRRRGQEARLRCSPMKGHSHVYWYRQLPEEGLKFMVYLQKENIIDESGMPKERFSAEFPKEGPSILRIQQVVRGDSAAYFCASSPRVGRRNTEAFFGQGTRLTVV.

Here the CDR3 reads CASGFAFGSGNTIYF. The CDR3 DNA reads TGCGCCAGCGGTTTCGCTTTCGGCTCTGGAAACACCATATATTTT. The chain uses TRBV4-3 and TRBJ1-3; D remains ambiguous. Germline values: CDR1 LGHNA, CDR2 YSLEER. This CDR3 contains 15 residues. Trimming took 8 bases from V and 0 from J, leaving 14 bases between them.

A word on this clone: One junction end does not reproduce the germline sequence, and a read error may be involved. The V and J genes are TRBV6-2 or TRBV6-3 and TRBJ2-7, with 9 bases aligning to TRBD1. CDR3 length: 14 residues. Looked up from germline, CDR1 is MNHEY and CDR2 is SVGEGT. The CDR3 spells CASSSPGTGSQVDF. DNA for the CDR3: TGTGCCAGCAGTTCCCCCGGGACAGGGTCCCAAGTGGACTTC.

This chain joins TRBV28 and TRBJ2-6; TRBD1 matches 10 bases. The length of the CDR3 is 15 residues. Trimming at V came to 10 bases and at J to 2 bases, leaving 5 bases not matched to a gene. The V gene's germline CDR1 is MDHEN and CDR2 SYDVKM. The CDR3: CAIMTGGAGANVLTF. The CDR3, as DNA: TGTGCCATCATGACAGGGGGCGCTGGGGCCAACGTCCTGACTTTC. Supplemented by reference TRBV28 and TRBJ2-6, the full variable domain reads DVKVTQSSRYLVKRTGEKVFLECVQDMDHENMFWYRQDPGLGLRLIYFSYDVKMKEKGDIPEGYSVSREKKERFSLILESASTNQTSMYLCAIMTGGAGANVLTFGAGSRLTVL.

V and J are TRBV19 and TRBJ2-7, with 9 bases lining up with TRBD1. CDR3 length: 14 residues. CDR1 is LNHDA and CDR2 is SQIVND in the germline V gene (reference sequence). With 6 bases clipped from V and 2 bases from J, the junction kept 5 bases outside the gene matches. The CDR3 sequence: CASRRDRGAYEQYF. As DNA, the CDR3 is TGTGCCAGTAGGCGAGACAGGGGGGCCTACGAGCAGTACTTC.

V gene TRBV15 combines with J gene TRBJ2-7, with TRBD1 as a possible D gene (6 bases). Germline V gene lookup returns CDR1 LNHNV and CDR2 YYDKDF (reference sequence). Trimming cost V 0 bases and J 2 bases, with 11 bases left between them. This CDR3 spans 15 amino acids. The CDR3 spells CATSRDGGSTYEQYF. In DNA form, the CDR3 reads TGTGCCACCAGCAGAGATGGGGGCAGCACCTACGAGCAGTACTTC.

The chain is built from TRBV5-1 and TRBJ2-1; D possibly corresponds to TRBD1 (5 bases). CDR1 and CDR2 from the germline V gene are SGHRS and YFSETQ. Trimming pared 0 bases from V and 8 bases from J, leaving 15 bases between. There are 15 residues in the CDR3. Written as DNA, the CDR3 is TGCGCCAGCAGCTTGGGTGACAGAACTTGGGATGAGCAGTTCTTC. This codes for CASSLGDRTWDEQFF.

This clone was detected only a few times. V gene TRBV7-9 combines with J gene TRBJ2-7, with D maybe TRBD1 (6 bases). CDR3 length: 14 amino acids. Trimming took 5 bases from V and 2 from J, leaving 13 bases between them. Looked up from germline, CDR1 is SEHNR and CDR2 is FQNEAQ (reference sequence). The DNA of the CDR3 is TGTGCCAGCAGCCCCCGAGAGGGGGCCTACGAGCAGTACTTC. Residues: CASSPREGAYEQYF. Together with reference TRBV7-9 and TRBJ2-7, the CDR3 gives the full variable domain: DTGVSQNPRHKITKRGQNVTFRCDPISEHNRLYWYRQTLGQGPEFLTYFQNEAQLEKSRLLSDRFSAERPKGSFSTLEIQRTEQGDSAMYLCASSPREGAYEQYFGPGTRLTVT.

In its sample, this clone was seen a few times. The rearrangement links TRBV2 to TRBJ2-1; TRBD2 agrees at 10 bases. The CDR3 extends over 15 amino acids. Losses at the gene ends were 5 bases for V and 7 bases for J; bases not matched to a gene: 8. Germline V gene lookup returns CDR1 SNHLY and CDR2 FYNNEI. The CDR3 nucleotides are TGTGCCAGCAGTAGATCTAGCGGGGGACGGAATGAGCAGTTCTTC. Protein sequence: CASSRSSGGRNEQFF.

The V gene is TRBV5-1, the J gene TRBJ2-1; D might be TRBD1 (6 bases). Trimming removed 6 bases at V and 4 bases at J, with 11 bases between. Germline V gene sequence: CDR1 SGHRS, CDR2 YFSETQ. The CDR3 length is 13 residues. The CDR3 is CASTKDSYNEQFF. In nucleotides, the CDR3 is TGCGCCAGCACGAAGGACAGTTACAATGAGCAGTTCTTC.

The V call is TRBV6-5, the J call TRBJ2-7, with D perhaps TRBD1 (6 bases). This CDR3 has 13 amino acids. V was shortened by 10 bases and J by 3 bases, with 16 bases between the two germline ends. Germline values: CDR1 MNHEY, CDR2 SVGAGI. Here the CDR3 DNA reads TGTGCCACGTTCTCCAGGGGTTTCTACGAGCAGTACTTC. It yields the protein CATFSRGFYEQYF.

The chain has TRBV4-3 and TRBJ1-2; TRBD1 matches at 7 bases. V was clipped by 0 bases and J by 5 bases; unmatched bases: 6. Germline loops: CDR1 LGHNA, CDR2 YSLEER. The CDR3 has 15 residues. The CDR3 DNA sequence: TGCGCCAGCAGCCAAGATATCAGGGGGAGATATGGCTACACCTTC. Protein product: CASSQDIRGRYGYTF.

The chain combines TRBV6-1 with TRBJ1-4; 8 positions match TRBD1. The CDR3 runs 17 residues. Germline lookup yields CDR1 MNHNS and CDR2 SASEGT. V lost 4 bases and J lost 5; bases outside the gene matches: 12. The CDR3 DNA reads TGTGCCAGCAGTGGGGCGGTACGGACAGGGATCAATGAAAAACTGTTTTTT. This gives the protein CASSGAVRTGINEKLFF.

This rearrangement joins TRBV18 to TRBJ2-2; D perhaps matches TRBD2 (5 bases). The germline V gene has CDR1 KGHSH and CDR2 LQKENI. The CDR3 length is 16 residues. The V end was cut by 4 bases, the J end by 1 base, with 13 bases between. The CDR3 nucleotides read TGTGCCAGCTCACTAAATAACGGGGAGAACACCGGGGAGCTGTTTTTT. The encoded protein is CASSLNNGENTGELFF.

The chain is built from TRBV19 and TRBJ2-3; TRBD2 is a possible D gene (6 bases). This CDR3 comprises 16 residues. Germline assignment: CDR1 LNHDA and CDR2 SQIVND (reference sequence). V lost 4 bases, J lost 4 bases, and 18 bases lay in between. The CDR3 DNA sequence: TGTGCCAGTAGTACGCGGGACCTACTACCCTCAGATACGCAGTATTTT. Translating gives CASSTRDLLPSDTQYF. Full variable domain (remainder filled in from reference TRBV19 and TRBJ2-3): DGGITQSPKYLFRKEGQNVTLSCEQNLNHDAMYWYRQDPGQGLRLIYYSQIVNDFQKGDIAEGYSVSREKKESFPLTVTSAQKNPTAFYLCASSTRDLLPSDTQYFGPGTRLTVL.

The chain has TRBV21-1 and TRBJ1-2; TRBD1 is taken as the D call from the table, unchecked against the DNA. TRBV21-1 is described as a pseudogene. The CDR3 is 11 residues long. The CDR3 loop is CASYSNQGAFF. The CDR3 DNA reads TGTGCCAGCTACTCCAATCAAGGGGCCTTCTTC.

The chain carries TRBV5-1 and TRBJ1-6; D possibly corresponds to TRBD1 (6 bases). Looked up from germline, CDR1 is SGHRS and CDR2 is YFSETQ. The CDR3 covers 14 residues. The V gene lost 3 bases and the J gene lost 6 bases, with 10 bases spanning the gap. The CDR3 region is CASSSTGANSPLHF. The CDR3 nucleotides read TGCGCCAGCAGCTCGACAGGAGCTAATTCACCCCTCCACTTT. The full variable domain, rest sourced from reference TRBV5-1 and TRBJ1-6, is KAGVTQTPRYLIKTRGQQVTLSCSPISGHRSVSWYQQTPGQGLQFLFEYFSETQRNKGNFPGRFSGRQFSNSRSEMNVSTLELGDSALYLCASSSTGANSPLHFGNGTRLTVT.

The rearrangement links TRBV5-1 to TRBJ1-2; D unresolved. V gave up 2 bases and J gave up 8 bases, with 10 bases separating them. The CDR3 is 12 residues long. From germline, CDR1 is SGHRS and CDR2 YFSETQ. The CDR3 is CASSFQGDGYTF. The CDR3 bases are TGCGCCAGCAGCTTCCAAGGAGACGGCTACACCTTC.

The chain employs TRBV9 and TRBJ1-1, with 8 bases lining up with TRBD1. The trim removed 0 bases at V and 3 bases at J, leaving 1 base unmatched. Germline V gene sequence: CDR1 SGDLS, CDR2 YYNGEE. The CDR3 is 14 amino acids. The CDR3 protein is CASSVVTGDTEAFF. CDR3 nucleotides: TGTGCCAGCAGCGTAGTGACAGGGGACACTGAAGCTTTCTTT.

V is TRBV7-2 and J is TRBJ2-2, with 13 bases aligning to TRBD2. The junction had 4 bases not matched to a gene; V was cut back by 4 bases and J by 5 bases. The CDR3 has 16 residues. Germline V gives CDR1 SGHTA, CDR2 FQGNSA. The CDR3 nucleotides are TGTGCCAGCAGCTCCCCACTAGCGGGAGGGACCGGGGAGCTGTTTTTT. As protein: CASSSPLAGGTGELFF.

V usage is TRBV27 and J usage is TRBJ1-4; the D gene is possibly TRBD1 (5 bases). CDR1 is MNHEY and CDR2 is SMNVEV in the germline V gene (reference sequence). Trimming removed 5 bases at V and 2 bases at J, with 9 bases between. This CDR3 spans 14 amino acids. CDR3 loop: CASSPRGTNEKLFF. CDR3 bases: TGTGCCAGCAGTCCACGGGGGACTAATGAAAAACTGTTTTTT.

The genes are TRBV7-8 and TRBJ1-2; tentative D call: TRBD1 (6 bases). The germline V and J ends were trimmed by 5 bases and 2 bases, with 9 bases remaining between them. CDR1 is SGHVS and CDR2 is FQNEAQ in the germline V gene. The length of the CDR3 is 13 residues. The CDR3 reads CASSPRGNYGYTF. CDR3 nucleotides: TGTGCCAGCAGCCCCAGGGGAAACTATGGCTACACCTTC.

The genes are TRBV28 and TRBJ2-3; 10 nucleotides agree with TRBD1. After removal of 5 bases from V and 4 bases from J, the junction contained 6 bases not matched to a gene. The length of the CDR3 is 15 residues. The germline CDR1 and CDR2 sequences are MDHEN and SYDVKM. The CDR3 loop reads CASSPTGGGSDTQYF. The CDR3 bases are TGTGCCAGCAGTCCGACAGGGGGCGGTTCAGATACGCAGTATTTT.